The next 20 T cell receptor beta chains were all read from a single sample in a study of T-cell memory formation after mild COVID-19 listed by TCRdb under 2021. The library was built by means of 5' RACE. TCRdb lists the instrument as Illumina NovaSeq 6000. The raw public data were reprocessed by TCRdb itself: fastp quality trimming at Q25, MiXCR clonotype calling, in-frame beta chains only. For every CDR3 protein sequence, its rows merge into one entry that carries the most common genes and DNA. For this sample the table gives about 250,000 distinct CDR3 sequences, of which less than 20% were detected only once. The top ten constitute around 2.2% of the sample. The sample was PBMCs or a T cell subset sorted from them (not recorded which). The receptors stem from an adult woman who had mild COVID-19 (a few samples of this study predate the infection). The sample titles of this study are shuffled in the database, so cell type and time point are left out; the donor was told from shared clones.

This clonotype was counted many times. The V gene is TRBV5-1, the J gene TRBJ2-1; TRBD1 matches 9 bases. Germline-derived CDR1 and CDR2 are SGHRS and YFSETQ. CDR3 length: 14 residues. V was pared by 4 bases and J by 8 bases, with 7 bases of the junction left unmatched. CDR3 sequence reads: CASSIPGQGYEQFF. Written as DNA, the CDR3 is TGCGCCAGCAGCATCCCGGGACAGGGCTATGAGCAGTTCTTC.

Only a few counts were recorded for this clonotype. The chain carries TRBV5-1 and TRBJ2-5; 10 bases match TRBD1. The ends lost 4 bases at V and 5 bases at J; junction bases unmatched: 5. Looked up from germline, CDR1 is SGHRS and CDR2 is YFSETQ. The CDR3 is 14 amino acids. The CDR3 DNA sequence: TGCGCCAGCAGCGAGACAGGGGGCTTTGAGACCCAGTACTTC. This translates into CASSETGGFETQYF.

The chain joins TRBV24-1 to TRBJ1-2, with no clear D. V lost 4 bases and J lost 4, with 3 bases in between. Germline values: CDR1 KGHDR, CDR2 SFDVKD. The CDR3 is made up of 11 amino acids. CDR3 DNA sequence: TGTGCCACCAGTGACCCCTATGGCTACACCTTC. Translated: CATSDPYGYTF.

The chain links TRBV20-1 to TRBJ1-2; D is possibly TRBD1 (5 bases). CDR3 length: 12 amino acids. Trimming took 2 bases from V and 4 from J, leaving 8 bases between them. Per the germline V gene, CDR1 is DFQATT and CDR2 is SNEGSKA (reference sequence). Written as DNA, the CDR3 is TGCAGTGCTAGACAGGGTAGCTATGGCTACACCTTC. It encodes CSARQGSYGYTF.

The V call is TRBV15, the J call TRBJ1-6; TRBD1 matches 10 bases. Germline CDR1 LNHNV, CDR2 YYDKDF (reference sequence). This CDR3 comprises 16 residues. After removal of 3 bases from V and 7 bases from J, the junction contained 6 bases not matched to a gene. The CDR3 here is CATSRGQGFGNSPLHF. CDR3 nucleotide sequence: TGTGCCACCAGCAGGGGACAGGGGTTCGGGAATTCACCCCTCCACTTT.

The chain joins TRBV15 to TRBJ2-1; 9 bases are shared with TRBD2. This CDR3 has 16 amino acids. CDR1 LNHNV and CDR2 YYDKDF come from the germline V gene (reference sequence). J gave up 10 bases and V 1 base, and 11 bases lay outside the gene matches. CDR3 loop: CATSRVAGGPLGEQFF. For the CDR3, the DNA is TGTGCCACCAGCAGAGTTGCGGGAGGGCCTCTGGGCGAGCAGTTCTTC.

In its sample, this clonotype was seen a few times. V is TRBV7-9 and J is TRBJ1-6; 8 bases agree with TRBD1. Germline CDR1 and CDR2: SEHNR and FQNEAQ (reference sequence). V trimming: 5 bases; J trimming: 7 bases; junction bases outside the gene matches: 10. The CDR3 is 16 residues long. This CDR3 is CASSPTGQGTNSPLHF. The CDR3 DNA sequence: TGTGCCAGCAGCCCGACCGGACAGGGTACCAATTCACCCCTCCACTTT.

The genes are TRBV4-2 and TRBJ2-5; no clear D gene. The CDR3 loop spans 13 amino acids. Trimming shortened V by 1 base and J by 2 bases, and 5 bases separated the two germline ends. Germline V gene sequence: CDR1 LGHNA, CDR2 YNFKEQ. DNA for the CDR3: TGTGCCAGCAGCCAAGGGAAACAAGAGACCCAGTACTTC. Translated: CASSQGKQETQYF.

The J gene is TRBJ2-3, the V gene TRBV19; D is uncertain. CDR1 and CDR2 from the germline V gene are LNHDA and SQIVND (reference sequence). Trimming took off 7 bases at V and 0 bases at J, with 8 bases between the two ends. The CDR3 extends over 13 amino acids. The CDR3 nucleotides are TGTGCCAGTAATGCGCCCAGCACAGATACGCAGTATTTT. Its protein is CASNAPSTDTQYF.

The chain joins TRBV15 to TRBJ1-4, with D possibly being TRBD1 (5 bases). The CDR3 has 16 residues. Germline V CDR1 and CDR2: LNHNV, YYDKDF (reference sequence). The germline V and J ends were trimmed by 0 bases and 7 bases, with 15 bases remaining between them. The CDR3 DNA sequence: TGTGCCACCAGCAGAGATCGAAGGGGAGAGGGTGAAAAACTGTTTTTT. Its translation: CATSRDRRGEGEKLFF.

In its sample, this clonotype was seen a few times. The chain links TRBV27 to TRBJ2-7, with 15 bases matching TRBD2. Germline V gene data show CDR1 as MNHEY and CDR2 as SMNVEV (reference sequence). The CDR3 is 15 amino acids. V shed 6 bases, J shed 7 bases, and the junction held 7 bases outside the gene matches. This chain's CDR3 is CASSLRTSGRDEQYF. The CDR3 region has the DNA TGTGCCAGCAGCCTAAGGACTAGCGGGAGGGATGAGCAGTACTTC.

This clonotype was found a few times. V gene TRBV20-1 combines with J gene TRBJ2-7, with D perhaps being TRBD1 or TRBD2 (5 bases each). Trimming took off 2 bases at V and 0 bases at J, with 14 bases between the two ends. CDR3 length equals 15 residues. Germline lookup yields CDR1 DFQATT and CDR2 SNEGSKA (reference sequence). Here the CDR3 reads CSARLPGRSSYEQYF. As DNA, the CDR3 is TGCAGTGCTAGACTTCCGGGACGCAGCTCCTACGAGCAGTACTTC.

This clonotype was seen more than once but under ten times. This rearrangement joins TRBV19 to TRBJ1-2; D is ambiguous. Between the trimmed V and J ends, which lost 3 bases and 7 bases, there was a span of 6 bases. CDR3 length: 11 amino acids. Germline CDR1 LNHDA, CDR2 SQIVND (reference sequence). CDR3 in DNA: TGTGCCAGTAGTATCGCGGGTGGCTACACCTTC. Its translation: CASSIAGGYTF.

This chain uses TRBV7-2 with TRBJ1-2; D perhaps matches TRBD1 (5 bases). Trimming shortened V by 8 bases and J by 0 bases, and 7 bases separated the two germline ends. Per germline, CDR1 SGHTA and CDR2 FQGNSA. The CDR3 consists of 12 residues. CDR3 in DNA: TGTGCCAGCGGACAAGCTAACTATGGCTACACCTTC. This codes for CASGQANYGYTF.

V usage is TRBV7-6 and J usage is TRBJ1-1; TRBD1 agrees at 7 bases. Losses at the gene ends were 0 bases for V and 1 base for J; bases not matched to a gene: 2. Germline-derived CDR1 and CDR2 are SGHVS and FNYEAQ. The CDR3 runs 15 residues. The chain's CDR3 is CASSLANRGNTEAFF. Here the CDR3 DNA reads TGTGCCAGCAGCTTAGCGAACAGGGGGAACACTGAAGCTTTCTTT.

The rearrangement uses TRBV5-1 and TRBJ1-1; maybe TRBD1 (5 bases). This CDR3 has 14 amino acids. Between the trimmed V and J ends, which lost 3 bases and 0 bases, there was a span of 9 bases. CDR1 and CDR2 (germline): SGHRS, YFSETQ. The CDR3 sequence is CASSSDTMNTEAFF. DNA for the CDR3: TGCGCCAGCAGCTCGGACACCATGAACACTGAAGCTTTCTTT.

This clonotype was counted many times. The rearrangement links TRBV7-2 to TRBJ2-3, with D unresolved. Trimming stripped 0 bases from V and 8 bases from J, with 12 bases between. Germline V gives CDR1 SGHTA, CDR2 FQGNSA. CDR3 size: 14 residues. The CDR3 nucleotides read TGTGCCAGCAGCTTAGCAGTCCAGTTCGGTACGCAGTATTTT. This codes for CASSLAVQFGTQYF.

This clonotype was detected only a few times. The rearrangement links TRBV12-3 or TRBV12-4 to TRBJ2-1; TRBD1 agrees at 7 bases. This CDR3 is built from 12 residues. V trimming: 5 bases; J trimming: 12 bases; junction bases outside the gene matches: 7. The CDR3 nucleotides read TGTGCCAGCAGTAGAGACAGGGAAGGGCAGTTCTTC. Encoded protein: CASSRDREGQFF.

The J gene is TRBJ1-2, the V gene TRBV19, with D perhaps TRBD1 (5 bases). CDR3 length: 13 amino acids. Looked up from germline, CDR1 is LNHDA and CDR2 is SQIVND (reference sequence). Trimming took 6 bases from V and 3 from J, leaving 11 bases between them. The CDR3 is CASSPDRHYGYTF. The CDR3 DNA follows: TGTGCCAGTAGCCCTGACAGACACTATGGCTACACCTTC. Drawing the rest from reference TRBV19 and TRBJ1-2, the complete variable domain is DGGITQSPKYLFRKEGQNVTLSCEQNLNHDAMYWYRQDPGQGLRLIYYSQIVNDFQKGDIAEGYSVSREKKESFPLTVTSAQKNPTAFYLCASSPDRHYGYTFGSGTRLTVV.

This chain links TRBV24-1 with TRBJ2-3; D perhaps matches TRBD1 (6 bases). The CDR3 sequence is 16 residues long. The germline gives CDR1 KGHDR, CDR2 SFDVKD. The V end lost 4 bases, the J end lost 1 base, and 14 bases lay between the germline ends. The CDR3 DNA sequence: TGTGCCACCAGTGACGACAGGTATCGAGGCACAGATACGCAGTATTTT. Translating gives CATSDDRYRGTDTQYF.